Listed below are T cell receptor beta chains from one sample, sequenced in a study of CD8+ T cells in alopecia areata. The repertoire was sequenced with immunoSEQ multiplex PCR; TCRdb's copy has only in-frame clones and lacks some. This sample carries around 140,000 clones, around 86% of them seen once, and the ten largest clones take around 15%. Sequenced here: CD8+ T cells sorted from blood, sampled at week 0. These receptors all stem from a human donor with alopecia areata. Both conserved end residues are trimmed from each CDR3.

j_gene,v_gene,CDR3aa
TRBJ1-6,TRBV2,ASSEWVEGSPLH
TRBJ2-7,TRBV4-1,ASSHGTGGEYEQY
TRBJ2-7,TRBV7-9,ASSSGMYEQY
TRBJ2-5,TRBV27,ASSLLGQEETQY
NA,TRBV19,ASSPRGTSGGVYEQY
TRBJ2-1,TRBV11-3,ASSLGYRDVSYNEQF
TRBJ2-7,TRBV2,ASSEAGSGDSYEQY
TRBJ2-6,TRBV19,ASSITGDLLSGANVLT
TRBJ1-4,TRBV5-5,ASSLGQLYNEKLF
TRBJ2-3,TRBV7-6,ASSLGTDTQY
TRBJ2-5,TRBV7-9,ASSLDGSPAETQY
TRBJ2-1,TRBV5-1,ASSWTSGYEQF
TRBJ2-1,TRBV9,ASSVVGLTSGLNEQF
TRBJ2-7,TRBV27,ASSTDRTYSYEQY
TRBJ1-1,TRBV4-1,ASSQARNTEAF
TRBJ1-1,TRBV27,ASSLQSGNEAF
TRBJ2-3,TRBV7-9,ASSFPVHSGTLTDTQY
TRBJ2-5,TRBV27,ASSLGETQY
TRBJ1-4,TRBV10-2,ASRDPLRWGEKLF
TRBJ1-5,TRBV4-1,ASSYYPGQGGNQPQH
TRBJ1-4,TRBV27,ASSSLSREKLF
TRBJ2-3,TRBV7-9,ASSQDATQY
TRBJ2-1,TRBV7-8,ASSSSTGTSGIEF
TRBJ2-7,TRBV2,ASCICAGEQY
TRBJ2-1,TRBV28,ASSLVPGDRDNEQF
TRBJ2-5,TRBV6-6,ASSYSGTDQETQY
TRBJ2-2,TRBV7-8,ASSLASVSGVDGELF
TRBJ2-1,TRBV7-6,ASSLATFSGGGYNEQF
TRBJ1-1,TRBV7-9,ASSPIKAEAF
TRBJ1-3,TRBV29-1,SVETGSGNTIY
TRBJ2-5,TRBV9,ASSPRQGARETQY
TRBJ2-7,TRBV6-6,ASSHGRSSYEQY
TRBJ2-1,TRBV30,AWSVGVGVYNEQF
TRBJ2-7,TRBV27,ASSFGRGAEQY
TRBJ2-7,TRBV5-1,ASSPGLAGGREQY
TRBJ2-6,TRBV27,ASSLMGFGANVLT
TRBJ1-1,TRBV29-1,SVDRGRGHTEAF